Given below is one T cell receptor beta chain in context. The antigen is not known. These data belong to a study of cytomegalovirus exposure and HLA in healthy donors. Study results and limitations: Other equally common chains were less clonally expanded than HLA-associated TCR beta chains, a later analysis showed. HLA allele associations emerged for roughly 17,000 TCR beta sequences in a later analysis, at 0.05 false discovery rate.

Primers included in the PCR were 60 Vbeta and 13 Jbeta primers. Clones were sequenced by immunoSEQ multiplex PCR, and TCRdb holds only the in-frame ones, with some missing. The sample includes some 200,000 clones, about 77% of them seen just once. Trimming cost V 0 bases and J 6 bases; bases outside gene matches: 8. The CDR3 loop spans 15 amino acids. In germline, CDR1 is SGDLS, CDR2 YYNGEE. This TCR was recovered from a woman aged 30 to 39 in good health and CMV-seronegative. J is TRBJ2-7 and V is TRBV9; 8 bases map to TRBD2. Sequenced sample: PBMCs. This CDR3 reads CASSVGGSGNLEQYF. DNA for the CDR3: TGTGCCAGCAGCGTAGGGGGTAGCGGGAATCTCGAGCAGTACTTC.